This entry concerns a single T cell receptor beta chain. No antigen is known for it. Alongside a J-beta primer mix, a sample-barcoded 5' primer served in a second PCR lasting about 7 to 12 cycles. TCRdb reprocessed the 5' RACE reads with MiXCR, giving one entry per CDR3 protein. The sample lists about 650,000 distinct CDR3 sequences; 32% were seen once. This sample is part of a study of blood T cells in healthy people across ages. The study's findings and limits: CMV infection status of these donors was not known.

The CDR3 has 17 residues. Germline CDR1 and CDR2: MNHEY and SVGEGT. The V gene lost 5 bases and the J gene lost 1 base, with 18 bases spanning the gap. V usage is TRBV6-2 or TRBV6-3 and J usage is TRBJ2-1; D may be TRBD2 (5 bases). This receptor was taken from a woman of 80 years or more in good health. The sequencing input was blood. The CDR3 here is CASSSRDGVRSYNEQFF. Here the CDR3 DNA reads TGTGCCAGCAGTAGCCGGGATGGGGTGAGGTCCTACAATGAGCAGTTCTTC.